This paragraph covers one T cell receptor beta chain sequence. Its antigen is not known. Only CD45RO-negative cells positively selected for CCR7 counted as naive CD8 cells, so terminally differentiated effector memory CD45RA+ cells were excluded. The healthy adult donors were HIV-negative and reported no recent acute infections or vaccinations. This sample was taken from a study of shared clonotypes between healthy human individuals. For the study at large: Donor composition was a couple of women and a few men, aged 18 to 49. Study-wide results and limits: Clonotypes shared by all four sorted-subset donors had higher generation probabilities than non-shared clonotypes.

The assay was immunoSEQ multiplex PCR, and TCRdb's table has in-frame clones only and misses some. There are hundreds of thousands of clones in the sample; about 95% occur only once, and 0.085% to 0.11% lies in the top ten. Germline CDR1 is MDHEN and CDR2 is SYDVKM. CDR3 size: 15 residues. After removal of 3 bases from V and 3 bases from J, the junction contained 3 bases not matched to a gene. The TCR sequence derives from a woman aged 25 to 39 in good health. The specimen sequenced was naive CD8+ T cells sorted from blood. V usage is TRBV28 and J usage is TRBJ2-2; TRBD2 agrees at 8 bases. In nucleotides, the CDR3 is TGTGCCAGCAGTTTTACCGGGGGGGACACCGGGGAGCTGTTTTTT. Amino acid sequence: CASSFTGGDTGELFF.